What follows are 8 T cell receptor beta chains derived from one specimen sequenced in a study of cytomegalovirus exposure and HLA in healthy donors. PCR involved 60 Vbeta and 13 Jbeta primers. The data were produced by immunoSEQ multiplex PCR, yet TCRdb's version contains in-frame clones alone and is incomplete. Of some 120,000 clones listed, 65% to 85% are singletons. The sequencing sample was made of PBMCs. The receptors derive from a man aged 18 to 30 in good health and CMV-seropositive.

CDR3 DNA: TGTGCCAGCAGTGGGACTAGCGGGGGGCCCAGGGTGTTGGCGCAGTATTTT. Translating it yields CASSGTSGGPRVLAQYF. The chain uses TRBV6-1 and TRBJ2-3; 14 nucleotides match TRBD2. Per the germline V gene, CDR1 is MNHNS and CDR2 is SASEGT. CDR3 length equals 17 residues. J was trimmed by 10 bases and V by 4 bases; bases with no gene match: 13.

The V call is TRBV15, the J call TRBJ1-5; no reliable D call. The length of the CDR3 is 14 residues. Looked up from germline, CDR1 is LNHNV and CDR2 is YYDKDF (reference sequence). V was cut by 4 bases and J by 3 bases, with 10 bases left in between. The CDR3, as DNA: TGTGCCACCAGCAAGTCCGGGTTCAATCAGCCCCAGCATTTT. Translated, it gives CATSKSGFNQPQHF.

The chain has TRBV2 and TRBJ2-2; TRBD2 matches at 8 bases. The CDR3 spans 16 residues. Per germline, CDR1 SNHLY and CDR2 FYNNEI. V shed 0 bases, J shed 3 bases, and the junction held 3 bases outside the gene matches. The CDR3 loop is CASSEAGGRYTGELFF. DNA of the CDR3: TGTGCCAGCAGTGAAGCGGGCGGGAGGTACACCGGGGAGCTGTTTTTT.

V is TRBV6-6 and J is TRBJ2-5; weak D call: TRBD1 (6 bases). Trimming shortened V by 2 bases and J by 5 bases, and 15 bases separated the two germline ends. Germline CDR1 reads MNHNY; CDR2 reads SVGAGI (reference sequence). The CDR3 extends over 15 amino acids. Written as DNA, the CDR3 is TGTGCCAGCAGTTACCTAACAGGGTTGGCGGAGACCCAGTACTTC. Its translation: CASSYLTGLAETQYF.

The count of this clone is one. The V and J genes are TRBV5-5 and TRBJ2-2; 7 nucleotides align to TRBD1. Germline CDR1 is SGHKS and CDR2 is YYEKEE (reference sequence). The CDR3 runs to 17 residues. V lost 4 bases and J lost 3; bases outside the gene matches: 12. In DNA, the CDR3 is TGTGCCAGCAGCCCAAAGGCGAGGGGGCCTTACACCGGGGAGCTGTTTTTT. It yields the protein CASSPKARGPYTGELFF.

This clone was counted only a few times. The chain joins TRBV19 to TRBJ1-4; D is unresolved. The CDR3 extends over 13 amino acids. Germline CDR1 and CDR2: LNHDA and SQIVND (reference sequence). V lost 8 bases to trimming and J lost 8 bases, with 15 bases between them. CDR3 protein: CASAPGREEKLFF. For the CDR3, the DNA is TGTGCCAGTGCTCCGGGGAGAGAGGAAAAACTGTTTTTT.

The CDR3 spells CASRRQGDEQFF. The DNA for the CDR3 is TGTGCCAGCAGAAGACAGGGGGATGAGCAGTTCTTC. This rearrangement joins TRBV2 to TRBJ2-1; 9 nucleotides agree with TRBD1. The CDR3 contains 12 residues. V gave up 6 bases and J gave up 8 bases; unmatched junction bases: 2. The V gene's germline CDR1 is SNHLY and CDR2 FYNNEI.

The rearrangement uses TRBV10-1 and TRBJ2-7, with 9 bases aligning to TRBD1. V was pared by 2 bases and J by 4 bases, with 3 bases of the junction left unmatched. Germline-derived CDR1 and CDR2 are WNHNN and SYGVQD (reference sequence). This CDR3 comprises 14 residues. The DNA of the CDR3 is TGCGCCAGCAGTGAGAAACAGGGGGCTTACGAGCAGTACTTC. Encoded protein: CASSEKQGAYEQYF.